This T cell receptor beta chain emerged from a study of T cell changes during pregnancy in multiple sclerosis. Clones were sequenced by immunoSEQ multiplex PCR, and TCRdb holds only the in-frame ones, with some missing. The data hold 55,000 to 80,000 clones, with roughly 92% observed a single time. The CDR3 extends over 12 amino acids. Germline-derived CDR1 and CDR2 are SGDLS and YYNGEE. Trimming removed 6 bases from V and 7 bases from J, with 14 bases in between. This TCR was recovered from a female donor with multiple sclerosis, enrolled in a pregnancy study. Sequences were derived from CD8+ T cells from peripheral blood mononuclear cells, sampled in the second trimester of pregnancy. The gene calls are TRBV9 and TRBJ2-7; D is ambiguous. Here the CDR3 DNA reads TGTGCCAGCATCTTCCTGTACTCGGAGCAGTACTTC. Translation: CASIFLYSEQYF. Based on the CDR3 plus reference TRBV9 and TRBJ2-7, the full variable domain is DSGVTQTPKHLITATGQRVTLRCSPRSGDLSVYWYQQSLDQGLQFLIQYYNGEERAKGNILERFSAQQFPDLHSELNLSSLELGDSALYFCASIFLYSEQYFGPGTRLTVT.